The 13 T cell receptor beta chains reported below all come from one sample, sequenced in a study of shared clonotypes between healthy human individuals. TCRdb keeps only in-frame clones here, not all; method: immunoSEQ multiplex PCR. This sample carries around 2,000,000 clones, approximately 95% of them seen once, and the ten largest clones take roughly 1.1%. Naive CD8 populations comprised CD45RO-negative cells positively selected for CCR7, excluding terminally differentiated effector memory CD45RA+ cells. Material for sequencing was naive CD8+ T cells sorted from blood. Receptors were obtained from a man aged 18 to 29 in good health.

The CDR3 DNA is TGTGCCAGCAGCAATACCCCGGGGCTTTCCTACGAGCAGTACTTC. Its protein is CASSNTPGLSYEQYF. The J gene is TRBJ2-7, the V gene TRBV11-2, with D possibly being TRBD1 or TRBD2 (5 bases each). The V gene lost 5 bases and the J gene lost 1 base, with 15 bases spanning the gap. CDR3 length: 15 amino acids. CDR1 and CDR2 from the germline V gene are SGHAT and FQNNGV.

The rearrangement links TRBV27 to TRBJ2-3; D remains ambiguous. CDR3 size: 18 residues. Germline V gene lookup returns CDR1 MNHEY and CDR2 SMNVEV (reference sequence). V was cut by 7 bases and J by 3 bases, with 26 bases left in between. The CDR3 reads CASTPLGLAALGTDTQYF. CDR3 bases: TGTGCCAGCACCCCTCTTGGCTTGGCAGCTCTTGGGACAGATACGCAGTATTTT.

The chain carries TRBV2 and TRBJ2-7; D is perhaps TRBD2 (5 bases). Trimming took off 3 bases at V and 4 bases at J, with 16 bases between the two ends. The CDR3 is 15 residues long. Per the germline V gene, CDR1 is SNHLY and CDR2 is FYNNEI. CDR3 coding DNA: TGTGCCAGCAGTGAGAGCGGTTTGACTACGTACGAGCAGTACTTC. Its protein is CASSESGLTTYEQYF. Filled out from reference TRBV2 and TRBJ2-7, the complete variable domain reads EPEVTQTPSHQVTQMGQEVILRCVPISNHLYFYWYRQILGQKVEFLVSFYNNEISEKSEIFDDQFSVERPDGSNFTLKIRSTKLEDSAMYFCASSESGLTTYEQYFGPGTRLTVT.

To note about this clone: Other DNA sequences in this specimen translate into the identical CDR3. The genes are TRBV7-9 and TRBJ2-3; D not certain. The ends were cut back, 4 bases at V and 6 bases at J, with 8 bases in the middle. Germline V gives CDR1 SEHNR, CDR2 FQNEAQ (reference sequence). This CDR3 region has 12 residues. The CDR3 nucleotides read TGTGCCAGCAGCTCAACCGGGGATACGCAGTATTTT. Its protein is CASSSTGDTQYF.

V is TRBV28 and J is TRBJ2-3, with D perhaps given as TRBD1 or TRBD2 (7 bases each). CDR3 size: 21 residues. The V and J ends lost 6 bases and 1 base respectively, with 32 bases between them. Germline V gene data show CDR1 as MDHEN and CDR2 as SYDVKM. The CDR3 here is CASSPTREGAFSPSGTDTQYF. The CDR3 nucleotides are TGTGCCAGCAGCCCGACCAGGGAGGGGGCATTTTCGCCCTCGGGCACAGATACGCAGTATTTT.

The table lists this clone with a count of one. This chain joins TRBV23-1 and TRBJ1-4; D unclear. TRBV23-1 is known as an ORF, though its function is uncertain. The germline V and J ends were trimmed by 2 bases and 0 bases, with 10 bases remaining between them. The CDR3 runs to 16 residues. CDR3 protein: CASSQPGRATNEKLFF. The CDR3 DNA follows: TGCGCCAGCAGTCAACCAGGAAGAGCAACTAATGAAAAACTGTTTTTT.

The rearrangement links TRBV5-1 to TRBJ1-5; a weak D match, TRBD1 (5 bases). The germline gives CDR1 SGHRS, CDR2 YFSETQ. The CDR3 extends over 14 amino acids. V gave up 0 bases and J gave up 1 base, with 5 bases separating them. The CDR3 is CASSLAGSNQPQHF. For the CDR3, the DNA is TGCGCCAGCAGCTTGGCAGGGAGCAATCAGCCCCAGCATTTT.

The rearrangement uses TRBV5-4 and TRBJ2-5, with D possibly matching TRBD2 (6 bases). CDR1 SGHNT and CDR2 YYREEE come from the germline V gene (reference sequence). V gave up 5 bases and J gave up 10 bases, with 18 bases separating them. This CDR3 has 13 residues. The CDR3 loop is CASRSGTGGDQYF. CDR3 bases: TGTGCCAGCAGATCCGGGACTGGAGGAGACCAGTACTTC. The full variable domain, rest sourced from reference TRBV5-4 and TRBJ2-5, is ETGVTQSPTHLIKTRGQQVTLRCSSQSGHNTVSWYQQALGQGPQFIFQYYREEENGRGNFPPRFSGLQFPNYSSELNVNALELDDSALYLCASRSGTGGDQYFGPGTRLLVL.

The chain has TRBV6-1 and TRBJ2-7; 14 nucleotides align to TRBD2. The length of the CDR3 is 17 residues. V shed 4 bases, J shed 7 bases, and the junction held 12 bases outside the gene matches. Germline V gives CDR1 MNHNS, CDR2 SASEGT. The CDR3 sequence is CASSAPPGTSGRWEQYF. In DNA form, the CDR3 reads TGTGCCAGCAGTGCTCCGCCCGGGACTAGCGGGAGATGGGAGCAGTACTTC.

J is TRBJ2-7 and V is TRBV23-1, with a possible D match to TRBD1 (6 bases). TRBV23-1 belongs to the ORF category, with a function that is uncertain. The CDR3 is made up of 14 amino acids. V was trimmed by 7 bases and J by 3 bases, leaving 16 bases between them. The CDR3: CASTQNPDSYEQYF. The CDR3 DNA follows: TGCGCCAGCACCCAAAATCCGGACAGCTACGAGCAGTACTTC.

The chain uses TRBV15 and TRBJ2-5, with TRBD2 identical over 7 bases. J was trimmed by 5 bases and V by 4 bases; bases with no gene match: 10. Per the germline V gene, CDR1 is LNHNV and CDR2 is YYDKDF (reference sequence). This CDR3 comprises 15 residues. CDR3 sequence (DNA): TGTGCCACCAGCACGGGGAGGGGAGCGTTGGAGACCCAGTACTTC. It specifies CATSTGRGALETQYF.

The chain links TRBV28 to TRBJ2-5, with TRBD2 as a possible D gene (5 bases). With 6 bases removed from V and 5 bases from J, the gap between germline ends came to 16 bases. Germline values: CDR1 MDHEN, CDR2 SYDVKM. The CDR3 covers 14 residues. The CDR3 coding sequence is TGTGCCAGCAGCCGCCTGCTAGCCCAGGAGACCCAGTACTTC. This sequence encodes CASSRLLAQETQYF. The entire variable domain, with the rest obtained from reference TRBV28 and TRBJ2-5, is as follows: DVKVTQSSRYLVKRTGEKVFLECVQDMDHENMFWYRQDPGLGLRLIYFSYDVKMKEKGDIPEGYSVSREKKERFSLILESASTNQTSMYLCASSRLLAQETQYFGPGTRLLVL.

The J gene is TRBJ1-1, the V gene TRBV7-6; the D is unclear. Germline V gene lookup returns CDR1 SGHVS and CDR2 FNYEAQ. Trimming removed 1 base from V and 4 bases from J, with 13 bases in between. The CDR3 spans 15 residues. DNA of the CDR3: TGTGCCAGCAGCTTAGACGGAGGGTGGTTCACTGAAGCTTTCTTT. This codes for CASSLDGGWFTEAFF.